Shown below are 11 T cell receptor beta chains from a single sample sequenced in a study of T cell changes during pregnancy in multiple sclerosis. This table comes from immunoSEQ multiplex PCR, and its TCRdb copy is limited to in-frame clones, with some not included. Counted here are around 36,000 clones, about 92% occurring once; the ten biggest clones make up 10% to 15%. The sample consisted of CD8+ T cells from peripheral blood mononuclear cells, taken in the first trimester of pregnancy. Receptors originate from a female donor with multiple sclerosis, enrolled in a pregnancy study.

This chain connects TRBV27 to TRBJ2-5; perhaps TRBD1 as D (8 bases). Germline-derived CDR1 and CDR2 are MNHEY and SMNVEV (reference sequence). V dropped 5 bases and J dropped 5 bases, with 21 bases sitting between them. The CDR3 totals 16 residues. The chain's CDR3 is CASSPSSGDRTETQYF. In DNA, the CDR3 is TGTGCCAGCAGTCCGTCGAGCGGGGACAGGACGGAGACCCAGTACTTC.

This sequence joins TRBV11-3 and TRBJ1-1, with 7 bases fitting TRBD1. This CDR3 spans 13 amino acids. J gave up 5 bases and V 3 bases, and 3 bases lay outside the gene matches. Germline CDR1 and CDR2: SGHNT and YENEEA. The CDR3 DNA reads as TGTGCCAGCAGCTTCAGGGGGGAAACTGAAGCTTTCTTT. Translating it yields CASSFRGETEAFF.

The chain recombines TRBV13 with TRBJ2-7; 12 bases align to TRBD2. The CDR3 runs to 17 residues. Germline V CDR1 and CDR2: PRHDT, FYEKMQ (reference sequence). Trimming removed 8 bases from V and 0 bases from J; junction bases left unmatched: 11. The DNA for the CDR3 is TGTGCCAGCCTATCTTGGACTAGCGGGGAGAACTCCTACGAGCAGTACTTC. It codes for CASLSWTSGENSYEQYF.

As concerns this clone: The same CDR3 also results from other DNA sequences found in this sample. DNA of the CDR3: TGTGCCAGCAGTTCTGCGGCAGGGACTGAAGCTTTCTTT. Amino acids: CASSSAAGTEAFF. The chain carries TRBV6-6 and TRBJ1-1; perhaps TRBD1 as D (5 bases). V lost 4 bases to trimming and J lost 5 bases, with 11 bases between them. The length of the CDR3 is 13 residues. The germline V gene has CDR1 MNHNY and CDR2 SVGAGI (reference sequence).

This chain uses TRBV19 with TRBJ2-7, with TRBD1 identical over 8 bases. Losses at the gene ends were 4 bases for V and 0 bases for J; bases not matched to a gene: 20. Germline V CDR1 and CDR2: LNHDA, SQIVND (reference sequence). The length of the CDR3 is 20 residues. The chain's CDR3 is CASSTIFETGELHSSYEQYF. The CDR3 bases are TGTGCCAGTAGTACCATCTTCGAGACAGGGGAACTCCACAGCTCCTACGAGCAGTACTTC. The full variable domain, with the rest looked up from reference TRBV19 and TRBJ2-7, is DGGITQSPKYLFRKEGQNVTLSCEQNLNHDAMYWYRQDPGQGLRLIYYSQIVNDFQKGDIAEGYSVSREKKESFPLTVTSAQKNPTAFYLCASSTIFETGELHSSYEQYFGPGTRLTVT.

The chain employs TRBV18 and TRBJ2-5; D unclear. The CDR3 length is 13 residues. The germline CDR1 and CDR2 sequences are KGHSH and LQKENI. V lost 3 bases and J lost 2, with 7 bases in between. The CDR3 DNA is TGTGCCAGCTCACCTAGTTTACAAGAGACCCAGTACTTC. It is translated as CASSPSLQETQYF.

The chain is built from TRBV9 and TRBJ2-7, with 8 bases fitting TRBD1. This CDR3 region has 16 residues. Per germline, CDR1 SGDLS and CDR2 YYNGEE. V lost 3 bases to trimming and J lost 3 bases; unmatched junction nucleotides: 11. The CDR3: CASSARTGGDYYEQYF. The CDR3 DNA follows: TGTGCCAGCAGCGCCCGAACAGGGGGAGACTACTACGAGCAGTACTTC.

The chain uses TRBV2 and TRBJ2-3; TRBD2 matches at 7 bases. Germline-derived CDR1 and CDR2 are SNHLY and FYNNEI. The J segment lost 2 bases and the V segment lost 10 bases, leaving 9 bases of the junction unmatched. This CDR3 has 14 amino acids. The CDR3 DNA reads TGTGCCACTGCGGGGGAGCCAAACACAGATACGCAGTATTTT. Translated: CATAGEPNTDTQYF. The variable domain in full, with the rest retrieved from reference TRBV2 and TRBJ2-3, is EPEVTQTPSHQVTQMGQEVILRCVPISNHLYFYWYRQILGQKVEFLVSFYNNEISEKSEIFDDQFSVERPDGSNFTLKIRSTKLEDSAMYFCATAGEPNTDTQYFGPGTRLTVL.

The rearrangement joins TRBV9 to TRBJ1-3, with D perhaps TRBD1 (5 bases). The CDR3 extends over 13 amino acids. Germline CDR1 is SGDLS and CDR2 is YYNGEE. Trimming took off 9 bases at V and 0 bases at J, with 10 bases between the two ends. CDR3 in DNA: TGTGCCACCGGGGGGAACTCTGGAAACACCATATATTTT. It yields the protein CATGGNSGNTIYF.

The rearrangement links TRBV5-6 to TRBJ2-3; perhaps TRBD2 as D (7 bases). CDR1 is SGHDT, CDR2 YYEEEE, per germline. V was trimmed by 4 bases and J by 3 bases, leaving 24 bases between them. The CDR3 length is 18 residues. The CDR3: CASSMGGPSWGWTDTQYF. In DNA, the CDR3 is TGTGCCAGCAGCATGGGGGGGCCTAGTTGGGGTTGGACAGATACGCAGTATTTT.

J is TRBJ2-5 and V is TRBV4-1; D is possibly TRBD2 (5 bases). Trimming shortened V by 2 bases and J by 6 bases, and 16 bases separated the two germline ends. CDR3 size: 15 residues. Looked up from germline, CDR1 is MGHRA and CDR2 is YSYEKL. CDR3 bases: TGCGCCAGCAGCCAACTACACGGACTTCCCCAGACCCAGTACTTC. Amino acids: CASSQLHGLPQTQYF.